This TCR beta chain was identified during a study of cytomegalovirus exposure and HLA in healthy donors. Study-level findings and limits: Most subjects' HLA-A and HLA-B alleles were reportedly predicted from TCR beta sequences. A previous analysis found most TCR beta V segments productive roughly 90% or roughly 30% of the time.

A single count supports this clone. Its antigen is currently unknown. The PCR ran on 60 Vbeta and 13 Jbeta primers. The data were produced by immunoSEQ multiplex PCR, yet TCRdb's version contains in-frame clones alone and is incomplete. Of approximately 140,000 clones in the sample, about 85% are singletons; the top ten hold around 3.2%. Trimming left V 10 bases short and J 8 bases short, with 9 bases between. The CDR3 runs to 11 residues. Germline lookup yields CDR1 MNHEY and CDR2 SVGAGI. This chain connects TRBV6-5 to TRBJ1-6; perhaps TRBD1 as D (5 bases). The clonotype originates from a human donor in good health. Sequenced: PBMCs. CDR3 amino acids: CATRGDSPLHF. Here the CDR3 DNA reads TGTGCCACCAGAGGGGATTCACCCCTCCACTTT.